This entry is about one TCR beta chain. The antigen is not known. This record belongs to a study of OX40 agonist ivuxolimab in advanced cancers. Overall study context: Clinicians treated patients with ivuxolimab, an agonistic anti-OX40 (CD134) antibody. Three patients had partial responses: one hepatocellular carcinoma, two cutaneous melanoma. Eligibility rules accepted prior anti-PD-1, anti-PD-L1 or anti-CTLA-4 therapy, and 30% to 40% had some.

Study-wide results and limits: CD8+ T cells were the subset that, on average, had more expanded clones than CD4+.

Germline loops: CDR1 SGDLS, CDR2 YYNGEE. V lost 0 bases, J lost 7 bases, and 8 bases stayed unmatched. The CDR3 contains 16 residues. Sequencing used immunoSEQ multiplex PCR; TCRdb keeps in-frame clones, though not all of them. The table lists fewer than 70,000 clones, about 90% of them singletons, with about 14% in the top ten. V usage is TRBV9 and J usage is TRBJ2-1; 9 positions match TRBD2. The clonotype was recovered from an adult with an advanced solid tumor such as melanoma, head and neck, liver or kidney cancer. Sequencing was performed on CD4+ or CD8+ T cells sorted from blood, taken in a trial of the OX40 agonist ivuxolimab. This CDR3 is CASSVGRVAGANEQFF. In nucleotides, the CDR3 is TGTGCCAGCAGCGTAGGGAGGGTAGCGGGAGCGAATGAGCAGTTCTTC.